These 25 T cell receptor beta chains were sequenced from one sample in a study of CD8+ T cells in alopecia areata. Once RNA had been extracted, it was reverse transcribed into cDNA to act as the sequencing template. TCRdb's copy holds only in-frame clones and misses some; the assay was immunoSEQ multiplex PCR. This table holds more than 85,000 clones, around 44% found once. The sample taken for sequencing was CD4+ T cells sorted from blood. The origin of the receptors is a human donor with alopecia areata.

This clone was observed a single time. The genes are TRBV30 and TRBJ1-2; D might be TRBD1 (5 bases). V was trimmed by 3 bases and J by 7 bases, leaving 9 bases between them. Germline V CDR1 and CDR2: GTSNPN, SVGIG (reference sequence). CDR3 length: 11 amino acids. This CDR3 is CAWRWTRGYTF. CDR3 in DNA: TGTGCCTGGAGATGGACACGTGGCTACACCTTC.

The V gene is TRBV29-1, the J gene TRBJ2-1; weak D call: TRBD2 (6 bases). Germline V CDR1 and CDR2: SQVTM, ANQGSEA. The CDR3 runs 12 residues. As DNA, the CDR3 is TGCGCTGGGACTCTTATTCACAATGAGCAGTTCTTC. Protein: CAGTLIHNEQFF.

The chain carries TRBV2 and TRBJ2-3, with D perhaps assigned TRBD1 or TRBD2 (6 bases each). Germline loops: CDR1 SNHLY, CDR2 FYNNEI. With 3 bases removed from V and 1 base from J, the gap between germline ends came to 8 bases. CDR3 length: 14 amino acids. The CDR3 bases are TGTGCCAGCAGTGACCGGGGGCGCACAGATACGCAGTATTTT. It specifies CASSDRGRTDTQYF.

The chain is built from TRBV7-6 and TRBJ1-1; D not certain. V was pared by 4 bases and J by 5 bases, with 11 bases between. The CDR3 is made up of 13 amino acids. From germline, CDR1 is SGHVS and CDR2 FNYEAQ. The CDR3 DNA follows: TGTGCCAGCAGCTCTAGACCATTGACTGAAGCTTTCTTT. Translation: CASSSRPLTEAFF.

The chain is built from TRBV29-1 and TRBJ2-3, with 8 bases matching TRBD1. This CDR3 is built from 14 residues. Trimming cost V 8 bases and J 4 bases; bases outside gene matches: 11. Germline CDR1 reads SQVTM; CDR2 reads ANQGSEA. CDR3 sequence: CSPGSGQGPDTQYF. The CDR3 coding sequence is TGCAGCCCAGGCTCCGGACAGGGACCAGATACGCAGTATTTT.

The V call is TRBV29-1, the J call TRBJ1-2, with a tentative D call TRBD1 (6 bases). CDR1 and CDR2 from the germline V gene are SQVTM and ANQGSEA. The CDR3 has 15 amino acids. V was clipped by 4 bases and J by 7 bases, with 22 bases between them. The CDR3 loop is CSVGSNPTGTSGYTF. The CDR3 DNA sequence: TGCAGCGTTGGGTCCAACCCCACAGGGACATCTGGCTACACCTTC. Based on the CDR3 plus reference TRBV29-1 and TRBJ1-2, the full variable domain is SAVISQKPSRDICQRGTSLTIQCQVDSQVTMMFWYRQQPGQSLTLIATANQGSEATYESGFVIDKFPISRPNLTFSTLTVSNMSPEDSSIYLCSVGSNPTGTSGYTFGSGTRLTVV.

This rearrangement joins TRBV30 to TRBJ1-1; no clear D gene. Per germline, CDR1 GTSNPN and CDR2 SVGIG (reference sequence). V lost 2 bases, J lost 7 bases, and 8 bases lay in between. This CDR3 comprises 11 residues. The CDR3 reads CAWSLMGEAFF. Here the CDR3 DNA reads TGTGCCTGGAGTCTGATGGGTGAAGCTTTCTTT.

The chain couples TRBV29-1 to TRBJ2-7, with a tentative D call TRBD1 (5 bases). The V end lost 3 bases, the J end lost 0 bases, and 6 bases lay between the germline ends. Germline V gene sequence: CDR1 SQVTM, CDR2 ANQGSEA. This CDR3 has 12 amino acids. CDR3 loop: CSVEDNSYEQYF. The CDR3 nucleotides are TGCAGCGTTGAGGACAACTCCTACGAGCAGTACTTC.

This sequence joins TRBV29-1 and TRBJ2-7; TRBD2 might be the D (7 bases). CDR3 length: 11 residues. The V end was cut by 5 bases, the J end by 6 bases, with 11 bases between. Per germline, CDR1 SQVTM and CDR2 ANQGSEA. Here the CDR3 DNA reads TGCAGCGTTCACCGGGGGGCCGAGCAGTACTTC. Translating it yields CSVHRGAEQYF.

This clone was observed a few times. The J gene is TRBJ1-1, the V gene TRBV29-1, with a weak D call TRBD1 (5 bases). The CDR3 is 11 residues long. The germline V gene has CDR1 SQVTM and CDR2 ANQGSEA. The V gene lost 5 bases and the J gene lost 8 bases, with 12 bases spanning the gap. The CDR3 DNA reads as TGCAGCGTTCGTGAGACAGAGGAAGCTTTCTTT. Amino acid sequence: CSVRETEEAFF.

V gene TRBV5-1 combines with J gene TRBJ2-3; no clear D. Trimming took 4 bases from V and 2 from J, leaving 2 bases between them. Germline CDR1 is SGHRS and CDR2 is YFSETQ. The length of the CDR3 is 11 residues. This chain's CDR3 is CASSLTDTQYF. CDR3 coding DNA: TGCGCCAGCAGCCTCACAGATACGCAGTATTTT.

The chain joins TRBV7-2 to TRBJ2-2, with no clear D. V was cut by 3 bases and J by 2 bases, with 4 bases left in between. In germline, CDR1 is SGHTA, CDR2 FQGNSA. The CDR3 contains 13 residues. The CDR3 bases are TGTGCCAGCAGCTTTTCAAACACCGGGGAGCTGTTTTTT. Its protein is CASSFSNTGELFF.

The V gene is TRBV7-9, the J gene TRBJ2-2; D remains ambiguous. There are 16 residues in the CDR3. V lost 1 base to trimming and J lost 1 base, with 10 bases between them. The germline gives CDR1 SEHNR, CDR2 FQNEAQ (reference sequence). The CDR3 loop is CASSLVIFVNTGELFF. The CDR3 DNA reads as TGTGCCAGCAGCTTAGTGATTTTTGTGAACACCGGGGAGCTGTTTTTT.

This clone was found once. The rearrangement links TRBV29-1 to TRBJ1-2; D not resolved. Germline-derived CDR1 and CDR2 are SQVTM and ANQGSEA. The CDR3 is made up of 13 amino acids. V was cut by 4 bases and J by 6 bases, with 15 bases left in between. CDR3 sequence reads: CSVGPILSDGYTF. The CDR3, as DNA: TGCAGCGTTGGGCCTATTTTGTCTGATGGCTACACCTTC. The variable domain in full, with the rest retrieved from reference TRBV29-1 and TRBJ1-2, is SAVISQKPSRDICQRGTSLTIQCQVDSQVTMMFWYRQQPGQSLTLIATANQGSEATYESGFVIDKFPISRPNLTFSTLTVSNMSPEDSSIYLCSVGPILSDGYTFGSGTRLTVV.

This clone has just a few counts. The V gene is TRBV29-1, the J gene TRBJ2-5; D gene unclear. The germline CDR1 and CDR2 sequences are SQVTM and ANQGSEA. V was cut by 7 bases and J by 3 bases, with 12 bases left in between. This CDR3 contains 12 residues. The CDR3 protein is CSADAWKETQYF. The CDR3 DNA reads TGCAGCGCGGACGCCTGGAAAGAGACCCAGTACTTC.

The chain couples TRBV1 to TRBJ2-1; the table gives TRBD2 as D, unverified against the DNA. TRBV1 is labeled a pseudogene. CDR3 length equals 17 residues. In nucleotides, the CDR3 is TGCACCAGCAGCCAAGGGATAAGCGGGGTCTCCTACAATGAGCAGTTCTTC. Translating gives CTSSQGISGVSYNEQFF.

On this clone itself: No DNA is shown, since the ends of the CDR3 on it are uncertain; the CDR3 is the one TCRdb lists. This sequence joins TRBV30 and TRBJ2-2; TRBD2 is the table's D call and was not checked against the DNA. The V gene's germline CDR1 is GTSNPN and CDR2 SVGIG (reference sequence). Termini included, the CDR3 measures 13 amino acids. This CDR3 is CAWTSFGAGELFF.

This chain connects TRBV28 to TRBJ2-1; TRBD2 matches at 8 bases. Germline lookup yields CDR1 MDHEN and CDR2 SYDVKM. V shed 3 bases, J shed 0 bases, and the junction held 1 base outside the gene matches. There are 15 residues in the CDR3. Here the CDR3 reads CASSFSGSSYNEQFF. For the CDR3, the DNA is TGTGCCAGCAGTTTCAGCGGGAGCTCCTACAATGAGCAGTTCTTC.

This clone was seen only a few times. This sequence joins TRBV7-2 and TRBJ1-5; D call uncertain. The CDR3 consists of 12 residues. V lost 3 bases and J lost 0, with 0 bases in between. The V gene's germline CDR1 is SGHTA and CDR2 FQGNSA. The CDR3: CASSFSNQPQHF. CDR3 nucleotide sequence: TGTGCCAGCAGCTTTAGCAATCAGCCCCAGCATTTT.

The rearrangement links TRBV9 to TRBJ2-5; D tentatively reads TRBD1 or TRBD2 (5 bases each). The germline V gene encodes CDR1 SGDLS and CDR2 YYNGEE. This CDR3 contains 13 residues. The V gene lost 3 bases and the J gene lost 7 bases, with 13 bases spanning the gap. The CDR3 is CASSGEGTGTQYF. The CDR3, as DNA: TGTGCCAGCAGCGGAGAGGGGACGGGGACCCAGTACTTC.

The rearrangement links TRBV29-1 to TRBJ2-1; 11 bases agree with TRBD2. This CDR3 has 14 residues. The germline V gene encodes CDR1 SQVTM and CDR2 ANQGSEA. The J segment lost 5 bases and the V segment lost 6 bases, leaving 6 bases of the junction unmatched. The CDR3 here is CSVPPGLADNEQFF. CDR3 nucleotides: TGCAGCGTGCCTCCGGGACTAGCGGACAATGAGCAGTTCTTC.

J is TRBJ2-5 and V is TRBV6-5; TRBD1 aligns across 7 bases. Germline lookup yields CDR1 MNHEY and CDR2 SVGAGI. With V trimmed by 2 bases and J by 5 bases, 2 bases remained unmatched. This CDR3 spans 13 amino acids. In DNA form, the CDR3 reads TGTGCCAGCAGTTACGGACAGGTGGAGACCCAGTACTTC. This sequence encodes CASSYGQVETQYF.

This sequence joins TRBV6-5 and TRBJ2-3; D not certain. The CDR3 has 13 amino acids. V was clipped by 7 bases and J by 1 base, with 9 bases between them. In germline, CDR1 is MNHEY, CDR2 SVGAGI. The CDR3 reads CASKTDGTDTQYF. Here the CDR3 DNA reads TGTGCCAGCAAGACGGACGGCACAGATACGCAGTATTTT.

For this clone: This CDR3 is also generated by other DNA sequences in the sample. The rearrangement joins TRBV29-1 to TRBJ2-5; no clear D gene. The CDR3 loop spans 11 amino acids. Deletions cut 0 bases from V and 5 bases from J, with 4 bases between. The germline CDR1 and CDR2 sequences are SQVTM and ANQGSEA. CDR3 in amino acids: CSVEEGETQYF. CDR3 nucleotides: TGCAGCGTTGAAGAGGGGGAGACCCAGTACTTC.

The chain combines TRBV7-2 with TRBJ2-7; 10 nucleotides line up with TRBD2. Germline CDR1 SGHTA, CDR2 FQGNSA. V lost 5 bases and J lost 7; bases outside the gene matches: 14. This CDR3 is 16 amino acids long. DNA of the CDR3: TGTGCCAGCAGCCGCCTGGGAGCGGGGGGGCGAGATGAGCAGTACTTC. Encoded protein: CASSRLGAGGRDEQYF.